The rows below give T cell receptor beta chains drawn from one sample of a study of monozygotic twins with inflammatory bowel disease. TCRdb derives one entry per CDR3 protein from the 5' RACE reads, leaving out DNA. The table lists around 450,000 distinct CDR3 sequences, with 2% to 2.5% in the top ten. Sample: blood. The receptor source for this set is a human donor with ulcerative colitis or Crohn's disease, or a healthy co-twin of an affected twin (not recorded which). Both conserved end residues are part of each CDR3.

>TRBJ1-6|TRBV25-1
CASSASGYRNSPLHF
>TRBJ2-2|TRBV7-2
CASSLVGTSVNTGELFF
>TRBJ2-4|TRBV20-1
CSAEISGTSDPYF
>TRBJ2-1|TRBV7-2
CASSRTAVHNEQFF
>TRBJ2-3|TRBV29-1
CSVDGQGGTDTQYF
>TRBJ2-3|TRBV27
CASRKMGLAGSTDTQYF
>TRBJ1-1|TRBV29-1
CSVNGGPEAFF
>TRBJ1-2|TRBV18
CASSPGTDVNYGYTF
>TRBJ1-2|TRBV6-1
CASTRAGLNYGYTF
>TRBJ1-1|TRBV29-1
CSAEGQVSEAFF
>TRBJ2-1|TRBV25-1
CASSEPGPVNEQFF
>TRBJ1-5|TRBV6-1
CASRSPYSNQPQHF
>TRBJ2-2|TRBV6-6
CASKEREQPGELFF
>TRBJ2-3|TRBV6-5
CASSYGTSGGTSTDTQYF
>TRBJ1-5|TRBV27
CASSLSQWGGQPQHF
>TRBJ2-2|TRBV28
CASQTGTLTGELFF
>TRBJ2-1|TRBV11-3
CASSQAHNEQFF
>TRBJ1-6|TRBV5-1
CASSSGTVPFNSPLHF
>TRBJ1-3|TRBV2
CASTFASSGNTIYF
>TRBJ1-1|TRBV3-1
CASSQGKLEAFF
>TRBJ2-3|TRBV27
CASSLWATDTQYF
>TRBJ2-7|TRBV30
CACTSVYSYEQYF
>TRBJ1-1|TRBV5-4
CASSFGRDTEAFF
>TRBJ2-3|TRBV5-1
CASSLADRDTDTQYF
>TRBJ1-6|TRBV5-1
CASSLGASSYNSPLHF
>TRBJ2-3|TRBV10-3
CAISESQREGTDTQYF
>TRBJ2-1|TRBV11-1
CASSPRGTSGGSYNEQFF
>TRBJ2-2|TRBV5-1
CASSLALGTGGRSGELFF
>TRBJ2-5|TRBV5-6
CASSWQGQGMVLTKTQYF
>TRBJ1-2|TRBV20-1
CSAQRQVWDGYTF
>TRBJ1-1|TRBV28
CASSLGAGGFTEAFF
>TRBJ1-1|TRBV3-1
CASSPETGRTEAFF
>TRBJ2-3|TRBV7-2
CASSLLPIPSTDTQYF
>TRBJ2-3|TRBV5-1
CATGDTDTQYF
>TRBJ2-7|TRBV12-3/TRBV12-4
CASSLSPRTGSSYEQYF
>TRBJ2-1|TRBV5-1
CASSLEGGMAENEQFF
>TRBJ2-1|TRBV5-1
CASSFGDLSPNEQFF
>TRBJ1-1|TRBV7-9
CASSGRETEAFF
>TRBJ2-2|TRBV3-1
CASSQGGIMTRELFF
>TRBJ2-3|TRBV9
CASSLGGPGMADTQYF
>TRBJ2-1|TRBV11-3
CASSSGGAQEYNEQFF
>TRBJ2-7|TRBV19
CASSTSALTYEQYF
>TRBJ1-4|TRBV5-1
CASSSTGTEANEKLFF
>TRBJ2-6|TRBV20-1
CSATQISGANVLTF
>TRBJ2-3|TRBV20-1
CSARGLAYTDTQYF
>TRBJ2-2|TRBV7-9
CASSPPSQKRDGELFF
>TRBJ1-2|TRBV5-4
CASSFPRDSNPGGYTF
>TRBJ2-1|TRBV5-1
CASSLQAGGRNEQFF
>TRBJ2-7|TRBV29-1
CSVEGGNPYEQYF
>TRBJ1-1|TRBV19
CASRFGRTPNTEAFF